These T cell receptor beta chains were read from a single sample in a study of blood T cell repertoires in COVID-19. Method: immunoSEQ multiplex PCR; TCRdb's copy keeps in-frame clones and lacks some. The repertoire holds about 110,000 clones, 88% seen once, with about 3% in the top ten. The specimen sequenced was peripheral blood. Every receptor here comes from a woman between 50 and 59 years old with acute or convalescent COVID-19. Both conserved end residues are trimmed from each CDR3.

V gene	J gene	CDR3 protein
TRBV9	TRBJ1-4	ASSVGTATNEKLF
TRBV7-6	TRBJ2-7	ASSLDRTGATYEQY
TRBV28	TRBJ2-2	ASRIAGKNTGELF
TRBV5-1	TRBJ2-3	ASTPPGSNTQY
TRBV7-9	TRBJ1-2	ASSRPGEGYT
TRBV5-1	TRBJ2-7	ASSTSEGQPYEQY
TRBV28	TRBJ1-2	ASRRQGTYT
TRBV29-1	TRBJ2-2	SVGGLAVDTGELF
TRBV11-2	TRBJ1-3	ASSSTGAGNTIY
TRBV20-1	TRBJ2-7	SASLRTSGVEQY
TRBV14	TRBJ2-1	ASSQEVVGLAGRYNEQF
TRBV4-1	TRBJ1-6	ASSRDREMSYNSPLH
TRBV2	TRBJ2-7	ASRSDREVYEQY
TRBV3-1/TRBV3-2	TRBJ2-5	ASSPGTPETQY
TRBV19	TRBJ2-5	ASRLAGGSEETQY
TRBV6-6	TRBJ2-1	ASSPSTRSLAHNEQF
TRBV5-1	TRBJ2-1	ASSLILAGGGNEQF
TRBV7-2	TRBJ1-6	ASKGGGTNSPLH
TRBV24-1	TRBJ2-1	ATSDGGPSSYNEQF
TRBV6-4	TRBJ2-1	ASSDSGLARNEQF
TRBV18	TRBJ2-7	ASSPRQPYEQY
TRBV10-1	TRBJ2-4	ASRNPPGLAHDIQY
TRBV7-2	TRBJ1-3	ASSLDRDGNTIY
TRBV2	TRBJ1-4	ASSTGQGLATNEKLF
TRBV28	TRBJ1-2	ASIPGASFGYT
TRBV4-2	TRBJ2-7	ASSPGLAGYEQY
TRBV19	TRBJ1-1	ASIPFIPPGDTEAF
TRBV21-1	TRBJ1-2	ASSPVGGQGHGYT
TRBV5-1	TRBJ1-6	ASSFGGGGRNNSPLH
TRBV4-1	TRBJ2-1	ASSQDGGGNYNEQF
TRBV18	TRBJ2-5	ASSPLGGETQY
TRBV15	TRBJ1-2	ATSRDGGRGGYT